The 19 T cell receptor beta chains in this list originate from one sample, sequenced in a study of blood T cell repertoires in COVID-19. Profiled with immunoSEQ multiplex PCR; TCRdb holds only in-frame clones, not every one. This sample yields 430,000 or so clones, of which 88% are seen a single time; approximately 1.8% belongs to the top ten. The specimen sequenced was PBMCs or T cells enriched from blood (not recorded which). These receptors all stem from a woman aged 40 to 55 who had recovered from COVID-19.

This chain connects TRBV12-3 or TRBV12-4 to TRBJ2-2, with D unresolved. CDR3 length: 12 amino acids. Trimming removed 7 bases from V and 4 bases from J, with 7 bases in between. CDR3 loop: CASMVGTGELFF. The DNA of the CDR3 is TGTGCCAGCATGGTCGGCACCGGGGAGCTGTTTTTT.

The chain is built from TRBV2 and TRBJ2-1; no clear D gene. Trimming stripped 2 bases from V and 5 bases from J, with 16 bases between. The CDR3 has 16 residues. Germline CDR1 SNHLY, CDR2 FYNNEI. The CDR3 spells CASSELTRTNDNEQFF. The CDR3 DNA reads as TGTGCCAGCAGTGAACTGACAAGAACGAATGACAATGAGCAGTTCTTC.

The chain joins TRBV29-1 to TRBJ2-3; D uncertain. The CDR3 runs to 12 residues. The germline V and J ends were trimmed by 6 bases and 4 bases, with 11 bases remaining between them. CDR1 and CDR2 (germline): SQVTM, ANQGSEA. The DNA of the CDR3 is TGCAGCGTCCACAATCCCTCAGATACGCAGTATTTT. This codes for CSVHNPSDTQYF.

This clone was picked up a small number of times. V and J are TRBV30 and TRBJ1-5; D might be TRBD1 (6 bases). The CDR3 totals 15 residues. Trimming took off 1 base at V and 4 bases at J, with 14 bases between the two ends. The germline V gene has CDR1 GTSNPN and CDR2 SVGIG (reference sequence). CDR3: CAWSGDNLKNQPQHF. The CDR3 DNA reads as TGTGCCTGGAGTGGGGACAACCTTAAAAATCAGCCCCAGCATTTT.

The chain uses TRBV30 and TRBJ2-7; TRBD1 matches 10 bases. CDR1 is GTSNPN, CDR2 SVGIG, per germline (reference sequence). Losses at the gene ends were 0 bases for V and 2 bases for J; bases not matched to a gene: 10. The CDR3 extends over 17 amino acids. Here the CDR3 DNA reads TGTGCCTGGAGTGTACTTTTTCTTGGACAGGGGGCCTACGAGCAGTACTTC. It yields the protein CAWSVLFLGQGAYEQYF.

This clone was counted once. CDR3 in DNA: TGTGCCAGCAGTTTCGACGCACGGGGTGAAAAACTGTTTTTT. Protein product: CASSFDARGEKLFF. V and J are TRBV27 and TRBJ1-4, with D uncertain. Germline V gene sequence: CDR1 MNHEY, CDR2 SMNVEV (reference sequence). The CDR3 has 14 residues. Deletions cut 3 bases from V and 7 bases from J, with 12 bases between.

The chain couples TRBV14 to TRBJ2-1, with 8 bases that match TRBD2. The germline V gene encodes CDR1 SGHDN and CDR2 FVKESK. This CDR3 is built from 21 residues. With V trimmed by 4 bases and J by 0 bases, 20 bases remained unmatched. In nucleotides, the CDR3 is TGTGCCAGCAGCCCCCGTCTAGCGGGCGAGCTGTCAGGGGACTCCTACAATGAGCAGTTCTTC. Its translation: CASSPRLAGELSGDSYNEQFF.

The genes are TRBV11-3 and TRBJ2-3; 7 nucleotides match TRBD1. This CDR3 is 14 amino acids long. Trimming at V came to 1 base and at J to 5 bases, leaving 3 bases not matched to a gene. From germline, CDR1 is SGHNT and CDR2 YENEEA. The CDR3 DNA reads TGTGCCAGCAGCTTAGTAGGGGGCGGAGATACGCAGTATTTT. Translating it yields CASSLVGGGDTQYF.

V and J are TRBV5-1 and TRBJ2-2, with TRBD1 matching over 8 bases. CDR3 length: 14 amino acids. The trim removed 6 bases at V and 1 base at J, leaving 2 bases unmatched. Germline loops: CDR1 SGHRS, CDR2 YFSETQ. CDR3 residues: CASTGQGNTGELFF. CDR3 nucleotide sequence: TGCGCCAGCACCGGACAGGGGAACACCGGGGAGCTGTTTTTT.

This sequence joins TRBV7-9 and TRBJ1-2; 8 bases line up with TRBD1. CDR1 is SEHNR, CDR2 FQNEAQ, per germline (reference sequence). The CDR3 is 14 residues long. Trimming took 6 bases from V and 3 from J; bases not matched to a gene: 6. CDR3 protein: CASRPQGADYGYTF. CDR3 bases: TGTGCCAGCAGACCTCAGGGGGCAGACTATGGCTACACCTTC.

The chain recombines TRBV24-1 with TRBJ2-1; 7 positions match TRBD1. CDR1 and CDR2 (germline): KGHDR, SFDVKD. J was trimmed by 5 bases and V by 7 bases; bases with no gene match: 4. This CDR3 has 13 residues. CDR3 bases: TGTGCCACCAGAGCTACAGGGGACAATGAGCAGTTCTTC. As protein: CATRATGDNEQFF.

This sequence joins TRBV9 and TRBJ2-3; D unresolved. Germline CDR1 SGDLS, CDR2 YYNGEE. The CDR3 runs 13 residues. With 4 bases removed from V and 1 base from J, the gap between germline ends came to 7 bases. The CDR3 DNA sequence: TGTGCCAGCAGCTCCCGTCGCACAGATACGCAGTATTTT. Its translation is CASSSRRTDTQYF.

V usage is TRBV3-1 (or the pseudogene TRBV3-2) and J usage is TRBJ2-2; D is perhaps TRBD2 (5 bases). This CDR3 region has 15 residues. Trimming pared 4 bases from V and 4 bases from J, leaving 13 bases between. Germline lookup yields CDR1 LGHDT and CDR2 YNNKEL (reference sequence). Here the CDR3 DNA reads TGTGCCAGCAGCCCCTCGACTATGGGCACCGGGGAGCTGTTTTTT. As protein: CASSPSTMGTGELFF.

This chain uses TRBV11-2 with TRBJ2-1; 7 nucleotides align to TRBD2. The CDR3 runs to 17 residues. The V gene end was trimmed by 4 bases and the J gene end by 2 bases; junction bases not matched to a gene: 11. CDR1 SGHAT and CDR2 FQNNGV come from the germline V gene. The CDR3 region is CASSWGGLRETYNEQFF. In DNA, the CDR3 is TGTGCCAGCAGCTGGGGGGGACTGAGGGAAACCTACAATGAGCAGTTCTTC.

The chain links TRBV5-4 to TRBJ2-2, with TRBD1 matching over 7 bases. This CDR3 spans 17 amino acids. The V gene end was trimmed by 2 bases and the J gene end by 6 bases; junction bases not matched to a gene: 13. Germline V CDR1 and CDR2: SGHNT, YYREEE (reference sequence). CDR3 in DNA: TGTGCCAGCAGCTTTGGCAGGGGGTCGTTCTTGCCCGGGGAGCTGTTTTTT. Translated, it gives CASSFGRGSFLPGELFF.

V and J are TRBV27 and TRBJ1-2, with 12 bases matching TRBD1. Unmatched junction bases numbered 5, after V lost 1 base and J lost 8 bases. The CDR3 covers 15 residues. Germline V lookup: CDR1 MNHEY, CDR2 SMNVEV (reference sequence). CDR3 protein: CASSLWGQGARGYTF. As DNA, the CDR3 is TGTGCCAGCAGTTTATGGGGACAGGGGGCGCGGGGCTACACCTTC.

This chain uses TRBV30 with TRBJ1-6, with 9 bases lining up with TRBD1. Losses at the gene ends were 4 bases for V and 9 bases for J; bases not matched to a gene: 7. Germline values: CDR1 GTSNPN, CDR2 SVGIG (reference sequence). CDR3 length: 14 residues. Here the CDR3 DNA reads TGTGCCTGGAATCCCGGACAGGGGACTTCACCCCTCCACTTT. Amino acid sequence: CAWNPGQGTSPLHF.

The CDR3 DNA is TGTGCCAGCAGCTTAGGACAGGTTATCTCTGGAAACACCATATATTTT. This translates into CASSLGQVISGNTIYF. V gene TRBV7-9 combines with J gene TRBJ1-3, with D perhaps matching TRBD1 (6 bases). V was cut by 1 base and J by 0 bases, with 10 bases left in between. The CDR3 has 16 residues. CDR1 and CDR2 from the germline V gene are SEHNR and FQNEAQ (reference sequence).

The rearrangement joins TRBV19 to TRBJ2-1, with D maybe TRBD2 (7 bases). With 2 bases removed from V and 8 bases from J, the gap between germline ends came to 10 bases. Germline assignment: CDR1 LNHDA and CDR2 SQIVND (reference sequence). This CDR3 comprises 13 residues. The CDR3 DNA is TGTGCCAGTAGTATAACAGGGAGGGATGAGCAGTTCTTC. Its translation: CASSITGRDEQFF. Full variable domain (missing parts from reference TRBV19 and TRBJ2-1): DGGITQSPKYLFRKEGQNVTLSCEQNLNHDAMYWYRQDPGQGLRLIYYSQIVNDFQKGDIAEGYSVSREKKESFPLTVTSAQKNPTAFYLCASSITGRDEQFFGPGTRLTVL.